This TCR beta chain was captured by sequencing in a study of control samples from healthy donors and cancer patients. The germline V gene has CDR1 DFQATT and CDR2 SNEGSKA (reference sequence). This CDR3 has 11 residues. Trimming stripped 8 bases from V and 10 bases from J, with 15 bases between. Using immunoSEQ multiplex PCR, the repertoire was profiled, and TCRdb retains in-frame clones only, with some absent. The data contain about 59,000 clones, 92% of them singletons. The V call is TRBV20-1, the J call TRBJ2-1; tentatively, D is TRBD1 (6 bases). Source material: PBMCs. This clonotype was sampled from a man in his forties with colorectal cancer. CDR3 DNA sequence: TGCAGTACGGGGACACGCCGGGAGCAGTTCTTC. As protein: CSTGTRREQFF.